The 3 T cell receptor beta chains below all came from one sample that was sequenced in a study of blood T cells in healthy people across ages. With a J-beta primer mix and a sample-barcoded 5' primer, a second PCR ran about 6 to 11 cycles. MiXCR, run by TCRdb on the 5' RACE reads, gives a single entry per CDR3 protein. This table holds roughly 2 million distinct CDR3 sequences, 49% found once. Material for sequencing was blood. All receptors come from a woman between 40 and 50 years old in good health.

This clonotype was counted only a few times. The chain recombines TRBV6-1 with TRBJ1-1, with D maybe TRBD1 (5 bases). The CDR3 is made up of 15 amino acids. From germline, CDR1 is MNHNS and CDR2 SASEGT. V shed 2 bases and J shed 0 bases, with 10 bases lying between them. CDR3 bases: TGTGCCAGCAGTGAACGGGGCAGAATGAACACTGAAGCTTTCTTT. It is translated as CASSERGRMNTEAFF.

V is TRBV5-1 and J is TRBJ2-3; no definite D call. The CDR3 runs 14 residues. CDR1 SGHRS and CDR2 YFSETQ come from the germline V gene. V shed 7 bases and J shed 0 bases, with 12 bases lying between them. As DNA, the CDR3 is TGCGCCAGCCGTAATGGGCCTAGCACAGATACGCAGTATTTT. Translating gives CASRNGPSTDTQYF.

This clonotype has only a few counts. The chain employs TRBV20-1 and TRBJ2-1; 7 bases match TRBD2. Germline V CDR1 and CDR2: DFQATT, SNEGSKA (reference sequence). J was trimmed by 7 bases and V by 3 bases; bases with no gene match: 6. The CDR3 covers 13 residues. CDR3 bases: TGCAGTGCTAGGGGGACTATCTTAAATGAGCAGTTCTTC. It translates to CSARGTILNEQFF.